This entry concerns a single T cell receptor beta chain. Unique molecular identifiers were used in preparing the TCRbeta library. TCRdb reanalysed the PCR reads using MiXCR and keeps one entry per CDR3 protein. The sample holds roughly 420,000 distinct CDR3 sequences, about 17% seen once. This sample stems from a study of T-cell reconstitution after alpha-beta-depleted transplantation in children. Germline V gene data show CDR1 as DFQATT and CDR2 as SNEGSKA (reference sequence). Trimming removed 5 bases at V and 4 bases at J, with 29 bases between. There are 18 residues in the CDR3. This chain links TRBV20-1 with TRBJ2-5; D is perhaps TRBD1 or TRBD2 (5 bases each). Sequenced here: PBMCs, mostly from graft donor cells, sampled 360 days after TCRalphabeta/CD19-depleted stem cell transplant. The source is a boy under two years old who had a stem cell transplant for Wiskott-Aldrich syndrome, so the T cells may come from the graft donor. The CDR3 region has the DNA TGCAGTGCTGCCCCAGGGATAGGGGCTAGACGAAGCGGAGAGACCCAGTACTTC. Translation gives CSAAPGIGARRSGETQYF.